Given below is one T cell receptor (beta chain) in context. This clonotype was observed a few times. Its antigen is currently not known. There are no base qualities to consult, and no much larger clone falls within one base. Donors were under 40 systemically healthy Caucasian individuals from Russia aged 6 to 90 years. Ten milliliters of peripheral blood were drawn from each donor into EDTA-treated Vacutainer tubes. PBMCs were isolated by Ficoll-Paque density-gradient centrifugation, with at least 6.5 million obtained per sample. Total RNA was extracted from PBMCs with Trizol reagent, with at least 5.5 micrograms obtained per sample. For every donor, an aliquot of PBMCs went through flow cytometry to measure the percentages of naive CD45RAhigh/CD27high T cells. The source of the sample is a study of blood T cells in healthy people across ages (dated by TCRdb to between 2014 and 2016). Regarding the complete study: In model experiments, template switching captured roughly one uniquely barcoded TCR beta cDNA molecule for every two T cells. Donors were grouped into four age groups: young (average approximately 16 years), middle-aged (around 39), aged (over 55) and long-lived (approximately 78). To avoid experimental bias, donors of different ages were spread randomly across the sequencing lanes. Using deep sequencing normalized with unique cDNA molecular identifiers, the study measured how TCR beta repertoire diversity changes with age. For two donors (one aged 18 to 30 and one aged 80 or older), the study analyzed two additional independent replicas of 1 million unique cDNA reads from the same blood draw. The paper's findings and limits, for the study overall: Donor CMV infection status was unknown, potentially confounding age-related changes in expanded clonotypes. Estimates of total diversity based on one million sequenced T cells were regarded as lower bounds and as underestimates. The percentage of naive T cells measured by flow cytometry correlated strongly with observed TCR beta diversity. Because profiling used bulk unsorted PBMCs, naive and antigen-experienced compartments could not be compared conclusively. Compared with the aged group, more naive CD4+ T cells, fewer expanded clones and increased TCR diversity were shown by the long-lived group, suggesting age selection. Observed TCR beta diversity per million T cells fell roughly linearly with age, and a significant reduction was already apparent by age roughly 40.

V is pared back by 1 base and J by 1 base, with 14 bases lying between the germline termini. The CDR3 sequence holds 16 residues, the cysteine and phenylalanine included. Just the 48-base CDR3 DNA is kept, in frame starting at base 1. To prepare the library, 5' RACE was applied. The instrument given in TCRdb is Illumina HiSeq 2500. The second PCR ran for roughly 7 to 12 cycles and used a J-beta primer mix along with a sample-barcoded 5' primer. A template-switch 5' adaptor carrying 12 random nucleotides introduced a unique molecular identifier onto each TCR beta cDNA molecule. At least 3 million CDR3-containing paired-end reads were obtained from each sample. First-strand cDNA was synthesized from all RNA with the Mint cDNA synthesis kit, primed by a TRBC-specific oligonucleotide. Following uracil-DNA glycosylase treatment, a first 18-cycle PCR with universal primers M1SS and BC2_uni_R was performed on all cDNA. For the original study's pipeline: Normalization of each sample was performed by random selection of 1 million high-quality reads, each carrying a distinct molecular identifier. Instead of being binned into consensus sequences, reads that shared molecular identifiers were thrown out. MiTCR, set to a Q25 quality threshold and the strictest error-elimination algorithm, was used for CDR3 identification, clonotype clustering and error correction. A nonparametric unseen species model using Euler transformation provided a lower-bound estimate of total TCR beta diversity. The raw public reads went through TCRdb reprocessing: fastp at Q25, MiXCR clone calling, in-frame beta chains kept. Each record represents a unique CDR3 protein, reported with the most common genes and DNA among its rows. The V and J calls were determined by TCRdb, not by the authors. The sample profile shows about 1.8 million distinct CDR3 sequences; about 49% of them were found once. In total, the top ten clones hold about 2.1% of the sample.

The source material was blood. This TCR was recovered from a middle-aged woman in good health. Recombination joined TRBV12-3 or TRBV12-4 with TRBJ2-7, with a weak D call of TRBD2 (7 bases match). The CDR3 region has the sequence CASSLVGGGASYEQYF. The DNA reads as follows: TGTGCCAGCAGTTTAGTAGGGGGGGGCGCTTCCTACGAGCAGTACTTC.